At least ten counts were recorded for the clone carrying this T cell receptor (beta chain). Antigen specificity is unknown. The read ends 3 residues shy of where the CDR3 ends; the end is completed using the germline J gene. Patients and controls were mostly of Caucasian heritage. This CDR3 contains 15 residues. The germline CDR1 and CDR2 sequences are LNHDA and SQIVND (reference sequence). Sequencing was performed with immunoSEQ multiplex PCR; in TCRdb, only in-frame clones are kept and a portion is missing. The sample has roughly 79,000 clones, none seen only once. These data come from a study of T cell clonality in common variable immunodeficiency. The study's findings and limits: Common variable immunodeficiency TCR beta sequences reportedly had fewer deletions and N-nucleotide insertions. Links between repertoire features and CVID complications were heterogeneity-limited. Compared with healthy controls, CVID subjects showed increased TCRbeta clonality, mostly in about a third.

Source material: peripheral blood mononuclear cells. This clonotype was sampled from a person between 18 and 75 years old in good health. V usage is TRBV19 and J usage is TRBJ1-2; 7 bases line up with TRBD1. The part of the CDR3 DNA that was read is TGTGCCAGTAGTATCGAAGGGGGCCGAGCCCCCCTG. Its translation: CASSIEGGRAPL. The CDR3 as a whole reads CASSIEGGRAPLYTF. The whole variable domain, remainder taken from reference TRBV19 and TRBJ1-2, is DGGITQSPKYLFRKEGQNVTLSCEQNLNHDAMYWYRQDPGQGLRLIYYSQIVNDFQKGDIAEGYSVSREKKESFPLTVTSAQKNPTAFYLCASSIEGGRAPLYTFGSGTRLTVV.